This TCR beta chain was profiled in a study of cytomegalovirus exposure and HLA in healthy donors. Study-level results: Most TCR beta V segments were productive about 90% or about 30% of the time in an earlier analysis.

Germline V gene lookup returns CDR1 MNHNY and CDR2 SVGAGI (reference sequence). This CDR3 comprises 12 residues. V lost 6 bases, J lost 3 bases, and 6 bases lay in between. The PCR was carried out with 60 Vbeta primers and 13 Jbeta primers. TCRdb keeps only in-frame clones here, not all; method: immunoSEQ multiplex PCR. The table shows some 120,000 clones, with 9% to 10% occurring only once. For this clone: What it recognizes is unknown.

J is TRBJ1-5 and V is TRBV6-6; D ambiguous. The clonotype originates from a man between 25 and 39 years old in good health and CMV-seronegative. The sample consisted of PBMCs. CDR3 in DNA: TGTGCCAGCAGCCGGGACAATCAGCCCCAGCATTTT. It encodes CASSRDNQPQHF.